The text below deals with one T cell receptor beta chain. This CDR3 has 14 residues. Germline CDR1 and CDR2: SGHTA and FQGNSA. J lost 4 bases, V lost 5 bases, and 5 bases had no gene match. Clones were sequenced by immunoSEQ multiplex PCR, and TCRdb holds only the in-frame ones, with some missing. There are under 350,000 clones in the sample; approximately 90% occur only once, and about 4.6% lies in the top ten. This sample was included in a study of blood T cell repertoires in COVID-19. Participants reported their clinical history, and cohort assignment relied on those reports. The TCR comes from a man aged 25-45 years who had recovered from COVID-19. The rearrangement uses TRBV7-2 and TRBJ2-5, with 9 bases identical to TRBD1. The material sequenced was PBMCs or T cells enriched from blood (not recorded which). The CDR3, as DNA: TGTGCCAGCAGCCACAACAGGGGGCCAGAGACCCAGTACTTC. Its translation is CASSHNRGPETQYF.